This T cell receptor beta chain comes out of a study of T cell responses to AZD1222 COVID-19 vaccine. Points from the study as a whole: Spike-specific TCR breadth and depth grew following two AZD1222 doses.

Note on this clone: Its specificity is unknown.

The protocol was immunoSEQ multiplex PCR, while the TCRdb copy is restricted to in-frame clones and leaves out a portion. Of more than 150,000 clones detected, 85% to 95% appear once; the ten largest clones hold about 1.5%. The CDR3 runs to 12 residues. Germline lookup yields CDR1 MDHEN and CDR2 SYDVKM. Trimming stripped 2 bases from V and 8 bases from J, with 9 bases between. The specimen comprised peripheral blood, sampled 28 days after the second AZD1222 dose. The TCR was taken from an adult who received the AZD1222 COVID-19 vaccine. The gene calls are TRBV28 and TRBJ1-2, with unresolved D. The DNA for the CDR3 is TGTGCCAGCAGTTTAGCCGTCGAGGGCTACACCTTC. Its protein is CASSLAVEGYTF.